These 31 T cell receptor beta chains were all obtained from the same sample, sequenced in a study of T-cell memory formation after mild COVID-19. TCRdb itself ran the 5' RACE reads through MiXCR, one entry per CDR3 protein. The profile shows approximately 210,000 distinct CDR3 sequences, 10% of them singletons. The sample was PBMCs or a T cell subset sorted from them (not recorded which). These receptor sequences come from a young man who had mild COVID-19 (a few samples of this study predate the infection). Cell type and time point are not known.

The J gene is TRBJ2-3, the V gene TRBV20-1; TRBD1 matches at 7 bases. V was pared by 8 bases and J by 6 bases, with 11 bases of the junction left unmatched. The CDR3 covers 13 residues. Germline V lookup: CDR1 DFQATT, CDR2 SNEGSKA (reference sequence). The DNA for the CDR3 is TGCAGTCCCGGGACAGCGGCTTTGGATACGCAGTATTTT. Translated, it gives CSPGTAALDTQYF.

This clonotype was seen more than once but under ten times. The chain has TRBV5-4 and TRBJ1-2, with D unclear. The germline gives CDR1 SGHNT, CDR2 YYREEE (reference sequence). The CDR3 extends over 12 amino acids. Trimming took off 5 bases at V and 5 bases at J, with 10 bases between the two ends. This CDR3 is CASSIVEYGYTF. The CDR3 DNA reads as TGTGCCAGCAGTATAGTGGAATATGGCTACACCTTC.

This clonotype was seen ten or more times. The chain carries TRBV12-3 or TRBV12-4 and TRBJ1-3; D not resolved. V lost 5 bases to trimming and J lost 4 bases, with 15 bases between them. The CDR3 contains 15 residues. CDR3 sequence reads: CASSPRELAGNTIYF. The CDR3 DNA reads as TGTGCCAGCAGTCCCCGAGAGTTGGCGGGAAACACCATATATTTT.

This clonotype has more than one count but fewer than ten. The chain combines TRBV28 with TRBJ1-2, with a tentative D call TRBD1 (6 bases). Trimming took off 7 bases at V and 4 bases at J, with 16 bases between the two ends. Looked up from germline, CDR1 is MDHEN and CDR2 is SYDVKM. The CDR3 is 14 residues long. The chain's CDR3 is CASTIGQQLYGYTF. The CDR3 DNA sequence: TGTGCCAGCACCATTGGACAGCAGCTCTATGGCTACACCTTC.

As concerns this clonotype: The junction does not match germline at one end; this may be a read error. The CDR3 DNA sequence: TGCACCATTGGGACTAACTATGGCTACACCTTC. Translating it yields CTIGTNYGYTF. The rearrangement joins TRBV7-2 to TRBJ1-2; no clear D gene. The germline V gene encodes CDR1 SGHTA and CDR2 FQGNSA. The CDR3 contains 11 residues.

The rearrangement links TRBV6-2 or TRBV6-3 to TRBJ2-2; a weak D match, TRBD1 (5 bases). Between the trimmed V and J ends, which lost 7 bases and 1 base, there was a span of 16 bases. Germline loops: CDR1 MNHEY, CDR2 SVGEGT. The CDR3 totals 16 residues. This chain's CDR3 is CASTLQAGKNTGELFF. In nucleotides, the CDR3 is TGTGCCAGCACCCTCCAGGCAGGGAAGAACACCGGGGAGCTGTTTTTT.

Only a few counts were recorded for this clonotype. The chain has TRBV9 and TRBJ1-6; perhaps TRBD1 as D (6 bases). Looked up from germline, CDR1 is SGDLS and CDR2 is YYNGEE. Trimming removed 3 bases at V and 9 bases at J, with 19 bases between. The CDR3 totals 16 residues. The CDR3 sequence: CASSEDSQGVGSPLHF. CDR3 in DNA: TGTGCCAGCAGCGAAGATTCACAGGGCGTAGGTTCACCCCTCCACTTT.

This clonotype was seen a few times. The V and J genes are TRBV11-2 and TRBJ2-5, with 7 bases identical to TRBD2. Per germline, CDR1 SGHAT and CDR2 FQNNGV. The CDR3 is 14 residues long. Unmatched junction bases numbered 7, after V lost 7 bases and J lost 2 bases. CDR3 DNA sequence: TGTGCCAGCACCAACCCGGGACTACAAGAGACCCAGTACTTC. Translated, it gives CASTNPGLQETQYF.

The J gene is TRBJ2-4, the V gene TRBV7-2; D call uncertain. Germline lookup yields CDR1 SGHTA and CDR2 FQGNSA. The CDR3 sequence is 13 residues long. The V and J ends lost 5 bases and 0 bases respectively, with 5 bases between them. DNA for the CDR3: TGTGCCAGCAGCGAACCAGCCAAAAACATTCAGTACTTC. Its protein is CASSEPAKNIQYF.

This clonotype was observed a few times. This rearrangement joins TRBV20-1 to TRBJ1-5; D call uncertain. CDR1 is DFQATT and CDR2 is SNEGSKA in the germline V gene (reference sequence). CDR3 length: 13 amino acids. The germline V and J ends were trimmed by 5 bases and 0 bases, with 8 bases remaining between them. CDR3 in amino acids: CSAQADSNQPQHF. CDR3 bases: TGCAGTGCTCAAGCCGATAGCAATCAGCCCCAGCATTTT.

The chain is built from TRBV7-3 and TRBJ1-1; D remains unclear. The CDR3 totals 13 residues. Germline loops: CDR1 SGHTA, CDR2 FQGTGA. V was trimmed by 5 bases and J by 1 base, leaving 8 bases between them. CDR3 in DNA: TGTGCCAGCAGCCCGCACAAGAACACTGAAGCTTTCTTT. This gives the protein CASSPHKNTEAFF.

This sequence joins TRBV6-6 and TRBJ1-2; the D is unclear. Trimming stripped 6 bases from V and 0 bases from J, with 11 bases between. Germline CDR1 MNHNY, CDR2 SVGAGI (reference sequence). This CDR3 spans 14 amino acids. This chain's CDR3 is CASRIGASNYGYTF. CDR3 DNA: TGTGCCAGCAGAATCGGCGCCTCTAACTATGGCTACACCTTC.

A few counts support this clonotype. In DNA, the CDR3 is TGTGCCAGCAGGAGGGGCCTAAGCAATCAGCCCCAGCATTTT. Encoded protein: CASRRGLSNQPQHF. This chain links TRBV2 with TRBJ1-5, with D possibly TRBD1 on 5 matching bases. Germline V gives CDR1 SNHLY, CDR2 FYNNEI. Trimming removed 6 bases from V and 1 base from J, with 10 bases in between. The CDR3 consists of 14 residues. Drawing the rest from reference TRBV2 and TRBJ1-5, the complete variable domain is EPEVTQTPSHQVTQMGQEVILRCVPISNHLYFYWYRQILGQKVEFLVSFYNNEISEKSEIFDDQFSVERPDGSNFTLKIRSTKLEDSAMYFCASRRGLSNQPQHFGDGTRLSIL.

CDR3 bases: TGCGCCAGCAGCCAAGGGACCAGGGGGCTTGGAGAAAAACTGTTTTTT. Its protein is CASSQGTRGLGEKLFF. The genes are TRBV4-3 and TRBJ1-4; 8 bases align to TRBD1. V lost 1 base to trimming and J lost 8 bases; unmatched junction nucleotides: 9. This CDR3 comprises 16 residues. CDR1 and CDR2 (germline): LGHNA, YSLEER.

This clonotype was detected only a few times. The chain joins TRBV5-4 to TRBJ2-5; D perhaps matches TRBD1 (6 bases). CDR3 length equals 15 residues. The V gene lost 4 bases and the J gene lost 4 bases, with 17 bases spanning the gap. CDR1 SGHNT and CDR2 YYREEE come from the germline V gene (reference sequence). CDR3 nucleotide sequence: TGTGCCAGCAGCCAAGACCTACAGGGTCCAGAGACCCAGTACTTC. Translating it yields CASSQDLQGPETQYF.

The table lists this clonotype with a few counts. The V call is TRBV5-1, the J call TRBJ2-3; possible D gene TRBD1, 5 bases. V lost 4 bases, J lost 0 bases, and 15 bases lay in between. There are 16 residues in the CDR3. Germline V gene sequence: CDR1 SGHRS, CDR2 YFSETQ. As DNA, the CDR3 is TGCGCCAGCAGCGCCCTCCAGGGTTCTAGCACAGATACGCAGTATTTT. Translating it yields CASSALQGSSTDTQYF.

This clonotype was seen more than once but under ten times. The chain has TRBV3-1 and TRBJ2-5; D unclear. Germline-derived CDR1 and CDR2 are LGHDT and YNNKEL (reference sequence). The CDR3 contains 15 residues. V was cut by 1 base and J by 2 bases, with 11 bases left in between. The CDR3 region is CASSQVTHPQETQYF. CDR3 sequence (DNA): TGTGCCAGCAGCCAAGTTACCCACCCACAAGAGACCCAGTACTTC.

The chain couples TRBV7-3 to TRBJ2-1; D is perhaps TRBD1 or TRBD2 (6 bases each). V dropped 5 bases and J dropped 8 bases, with 19 bases sitting between them. Germline CDR1 reads SGHTA; CDR2 reads FQGTGA. The CDR3 is 15 residues long. The CDR3 DNA sequence: TGTGCCAGCAGCCCTAAGGGGGGCCTGTTCGATGAGCAGTTCTTC. Amino acid sequence: CASSPKGGLFDEQFF.

The V and J genes are TRBV5-1 and TRBJ1-2, with 7 bases matching TRBD1. Germline CDR1 is SGHRS and CDR2 is YFSETQ. There are 14 residues in the CDR3. V lost 3 bases, J lost 5 bases, and 7 bases stayed unmatched. As DNA, the CDR3 is TGCGCCAGCAGCTCATCCAGGGGGGAATATGGCTACACCTTC. This gives the protein CASSSSRGEYGYTF.

Only a few counts were recorded for this clonotype. The V and J genes are TRBV7-2 and TRBJ2-3; TRBD2 matches at 9 bases. Looked up from germline, CDR1 is SGHTA and CDR2 is FQGNSA. The CDR3 contains 16 residues. V shed 0 bases and J 5 bases; nucleotides not matched to a gene: 6. The CDR3, as DNA: TGTGCCAGCAGCTTAGCGGCTAGCGGGGCCGGAGATACGCAGTATTTT. Translated, it gives CASSLAASGAGDTQYF.

The rearrangement joins TRBV29-1 to TRBJ1-2; D gene uncertain. The CDR3 totals 13 residues. Trimming removed 4 bases at V and 6 bases at J, with 15 bases between. From germline, CDR1 is SQVTM and CDR2 ANQGSEA. CDR3 coding DNA: TGCAGCGTTGTAACGCAAAAAAGGGATGGCTACACCTTC. Translation: CSVVTQKRDGYTF.

This clonotype was seen more than once but under ten times. V is TRBV6-2 or TRBV6-3 and J is TRBJ2-7; 9 bases align to TRBD1. The germline V gene has CDR1 MNHEY and CDR2 SVGEGT. This CDR3 comprises 16 residues. V gave up 6 bases and J gave up 5 bases; unmatched junction bases: 14. CDR3 nucleotides: TGTGCCAGCAGAGATCTCCCCGGGACAGGGTCCCACGAGCAGTACGTC. It yields the protein CASRDLPGTGSHEQYV.

The rearrangement joins TRBV12-3 or TRBV12-4 to TRBJ2-1; D possibly uses TRBD1 or TRBD2 (5 bases each). V lost 0 bases, J lost 6 bases, and 9 bases lay in between. There are 14 residues in the CDR3. In DNA, the CDR3 is TGTGCCAGCAGTTTAGCGGGACGACCCAATGAGCAGTTCTTC. It yields the protein CASSLAGRPNEQFF.

The chain recombines TRBV29-1 with TRBJ1-2, with 7 bases matching TRBD1. This CDR3 spans 13 amino acids. V lost 6 bases and J lost 6; bases outside the gene matches: 10. Germline lookup yields CDR1 SQVTM and CDR2 ANQGSEA. The CDR3 nucleotides read TGCAGCGTGGGGACAGACCGAGGAGATGGCTACACCTTC. It specifies CSVGTDRGDGYTF.

The rearrangement joins TRBV7-3 to TRBJ2-2; D is uncertain. V dropped 0 bases and J dropped 7 bases, with 9 bases sitting between them. CDR1 SGHTA and CDR2 FQGTGA come from the germline V gene. CDR3 length: 14 residues. The CDR3 spells CASSLTELGGELFF. CDR3 DNA sequence: TGTGCCAGCAGCTTAACTGAGCTCGGCGGGGAGCTGTTTTTT.

This clonotype showed up just a few times. The V and J genes are TRBV27 and TRBJ2-2, with a weak D call TRBD1 (5 bases). CDR3 length: 17 residues. Germline V gene data show CDR1 as MNHEY and CDR2 as SMNVEV (reference sequence). The V end lost 6 bases, the J end lost 1 base, and 18 bases lay between the germline ends. The CDR3 spells CASRLKLQVGNTGELFF. The CDR3 DNA is TGTGCCAGCAGACTTAAATTACAGGTTGGGAACACCGGGGAGCTGTTTTTT.

This clonotype was seen once. The chain joins TRBV7-8 to TRBJ1-2; D not certain. The CDR3 has 14 residues. V was clipped by 0 bases and J by 3 bases, with 8 bases between them. From germline, CDR1 is SGHVS and CDR2 FQNEAQ. DNA for the CDR3: TGTGCCAGCAGCTTAGCGTTAGCCTACTATGGCTACACCTTC. Translating it yields CASSLALAYYGYTF.

This clonotype was picked up a small number of times. The V call is TRBV7-9, the J call TRBJ2-3; 9 positions match TRBD2. This CDR3 is 16 amino acids long. The trim removed 5 bases at V and 1 base at J, leaving 7 bases unmatched. The germline V gene has CDR1 SEHNR and CDR2 FQNEAQ (reference sequence). The CDR3 DNA follows: TGTGCCAGCAGCATCCCCTTAGCGGGAGGCACAGATACGCAGTATTTT. Translation gives CASSIPLAGGTDTQYF.

This clonotype was seen repeatedly, ten times or more. This chain joins TRBV20-1 and TRBJ2-7; D gene ambiguous. Trimming left V 4 bases short and J 3 bases short, with 16 bases between. The CDR3 runs 14 residues. In germline, CDR1 is DFQATT, CDR2 SNEGSKA (reference sequence). CDR3 in DNA: TGCAGTGCTATAAAGCCCTCCATATACTACGAGCAGTACGTC. As protein: CSAIKPSIYYEQYV.

The chain is built from TRBV3-1 and TRBJ1-1; 10 nucleotides match TRBD1. This CDR3 is built from 15 residues. The trim removed 3 bases at V and 4 bases at J, leaving 5 bases unmatched. Germline lookup yields CDR1 LGHDT and CDR2 YNNKEL (reference sequence). For the CDR3, the DNA is TGTGCCAGCAGCCAGTGGGACAGGGGCCCCACTGAAGCTTTCTTT. This sequence encodes CASSQWDRGPTEAFF.

This clonotype has ten or more counts. The V and J genes are TRBV12-3 or TRBV12-4 and TRBJ2-3; D ambiguous. V lost 5 bases and J lost 3, with 6 bases in between. The CDR3 has 12 residues. The CDR3 region is CASSPTTDTQYF. The CDR3 coding sequence is TGTGCCAGCAGTCCTACTACAGATACGCAGTATTTT.